The 17 T cell receptor beta chains reported below all come from one sample, sequenced in a study of blood T cell repertoires in COVID-19. Assay used: immunoSEQ multiplex PCR; TCRdb lists only in-frame clones, some missing. The table includes about 380,000 clones, approximately 90% detected once. The specimen was PBMCs or T cells enriched from blood (not recorded which). The receptors here all came from a woman between 18 and 29 years old who had recovered from COVID-19.

The J gene is TRBJ2-7, the V gene TRBV11-2; 7 bases fit TRBD2. CDR3 length: 14 residues. Germline V gene data show CDR1 as SGHAT and CDR2 as FQNNGV. V was pared by 4 bases and J by 0 bases, with 3 bases of the junction left unmatched. The CDR3 loop is CASSSSGNSYEQYF. The CDR3 DNA sequence: TGTGCCAGCAGCTCAAGCGGGAACTCCTACGAGCAGTACTTC.

The chain uses TRBV6-5 and TRBJ2-7; 11 bases are a match to TRBD1. The V gene's germline CDR1 is MNHEY and CDR2 SVGAGI. V lost 5 bases and J lost 3; bases outside the gene matches: 6. The CDR3 spans 15 residues. CDR3 nucleotide sequence: TGTGCCAGCAGTCGGCCCGGGACAGGGGGCTACGAGCAGTACTTC. Translated, it gives CASSRPGTGGYEQYF.

The V and J genes are TRBV7-9 and TRBJ2-2; 9 nucleotides match TRBD2. From germline, CDR1 is SEHNR and CDR2 FQNEAQ (reference sequence). With 6 bases clipped from V and 8 bases from J, the junction kept 19 bases outside the gene matches. This CDR3 has 18 residues. The CDR3 here is CASSLTSPLAGGTGELFF. The CDR3 DNA follows: TGTGCCAGCAGTCTGACCTCGCCCTTGGCGGGGGGGACGGGGGAGCTGTTTTTT.

The chain carries TRBV3-1 (or the pseudogene TRBV3-2) and TRBJ2-1, with 8 bases lining up with TRBD2. The germline CDR1 and CDR2 sequences are LGHDT and YNNKEL (reference sequence). V gave up 4 bases and J gave up 8 bases; unmatched junction bases: 13. This CDR3 has 16 residues. CDR3 protein: CASSPVRRLALDEQFF. The CDR3 nucleotides are TGTGCCAGCAGCCCTGTCCGGAGACTAGCGCTGGATGAGCAGTTCTTC.

The CDR3 bases are TGCGCCAGCAGCCTCGGACAGGGCAATTCACCCCTCCACTTT. It codes for CASSLGQGNSPLHF. V is TRBV4-1 and J is TRBJ1-6; 8 bases are shared with TRBD1. CDR1 MGHRA and CDR2 YSYEKL come from the germline V gene. V lost 4 bases to trimming and J lost 7 bases; unmatched junction nucleotides: 3. This CDR3 has 14 amino acids.

The V gene is TRBV10-3, the J gene TRBJ2-7, with 12 nucleotides matching TRBD1. The J segment lost 7 bases and the V segment lost 9 bases, leaving 10 bases of the junction unmatched. The CDR3 has 14 amino acids. Germline assignment: CDR1 ENHRY and CDR2 SYGVKD. The CDR3 DNA reads TGTGCCATTACTCCGGGACAGGGGGCGAAGGAGCAGTACTTC. This gives the protein CAITPGQGAKEQYF.

V and J are TRBV12-5 and TRBJ1-1; the D is unclear. Between the trimmed V and J ends, which lost 0 bases and 3 bases, there was a span of 14 bases. Germline V CDR1 and CDR2: LGHNT, FRNRAP. The length of the CDR3 is 16 residues. This CDR3 reads CASGLVVSVLDTEAFF. The CDR3 region has the DNA TGTGCTAGTGGTTTGGTAGTCTCGGTATTGGACACTGAAGCTTTCTTT.

The chain links TRBV4-1 to TRBJ2-7; D may be TRBD1 (5 bases). The CDR3 runs to 14 residues. V gave up 2 bases and J gave up 5 bases, with 13 bases separating them. Germline CDR1 MGHRA, CDR2 YSYEKL. The CDR3 DNA is TGCGCCAGCAGCCAATCGGGCAGGGCCGACGAGCAGTACTTC. Encoded protein: CASSQSGRADEQYF.

This clone was counted a single time. The chain has TRBV3-1 (or the pseudogene TRBV3-2) and TRBJ1-5; no definite D call. Germline V gives CDR1 LGHDT, CDR2 YNNKEL (reference sequence). V lost 2 bases to trimming and J lost 3 bases, with 20 bases between them. CDR3 length: 18 residues. CDR3 residues: CASSQRFSSDSANQPQHF. The CDR3 nucleotides read TGTGCCAGCAGCCAACGGTTCTCGTCTGATTCCGCCAATCAGCCCCAGCATTTT.

V gene TRBV7-3 combines with J gene TRBJ2-1; tentative D call: TRBD2 (6 bases). Germline V gene lookup returns CDR1 SGHTA and CDR2 FQGTGA. The CDR3 is made up of 12 amino acids. V was clipped by 5 bases and J by 14 bases, with 16 bases between them. Here the CDR3 reads CASSAAGPVKFF. The CDR3 coding sequence is TGTGCCAGCAGCGCGGCGGGACCCGTAAAGTTCTTC.

The chain is built from TRBV5-1 and TRBJ1-2; D remains unclear. The CDR3 covers 16 residues. V lost 0 bases and J 2 bases, leaving 14 bases between the germline ends. Germline lookup yields CDR1 SGHRS and CDR2 YFSETQ. The CDR3 loop is CASSLEFGRINYGYTF. The CDR3 DNA reads TGCGCCAGCAGCTTGGAGTTCGGCAGGATCAACTATGGCTACACCTTC.

The genes are TRBV10-2 and TRBJ2-1; D uncertain. V dropped 8 bases and J dropped 3 bases, with 5 bases sitting between them. The CDR3 sequence is 11 residues long. The germline gives CDR1 WSHSY, CDR2 SAAADI. Here the CDR3 reads CASCDYNEQFF. In DNA, the CDR3 is TGCGCCAGCTGCGACTACAATGAGCAGTTCTTC.

CDR3 residues: CASLMWVDGETQYF. As DNA, the CDR3 is TGTGCCAGCCTCATGTGGGTCGACGGGGAGACCCAGTACTTC. This chain links TRBV19 with TRBJ2-5; D is undetermined. The CDR3 runs 14 residues. From germline, CDR1 is LNHDA and CDR2 SQIVND (reference sequence). V shed 9 bases and J shed 5 bases, with 19 bases lying between them. Together with reference TRBV19 and TRBJ2-5, the CDR3 gives the full variable domain: DGGITQSPKYLFRKEGQNVTLSCEQNLNHDAMYWYRQDPGQGLRLIYYSQIVNDFQKGDIAEGYSVSREKKESFPLTVTSAQKNPTAFYLCASLMWVDGETQYFGPGTRLLVL.

This clone turned up a few times. The chain couples TRBV4-2 to TRBJ1-5; TRBD1 agrees at 10 bases. Unmatched junction bases numbered 9, after V lost 3 bases and J lost 4 bases. The CDR3 is 17 residues long. Germline V gives CDR1 LGHNA, CDR2 YNFKEQ. For the CDR3, the DNA is TGTGCCAGCAGCCAGGCGACAGGGGGCGGGGGGAATCAGCCCCAGCATTTT. Its protein is CASSQATGGGGNQPQHF.

This chain links TRBV9 with TRBJ1-2; 8 nucleotides match TRBD1. This CDR3 region has 16 residues. Per the germline V gene, CDR1 is SGDLS and CDR2 is YYNGEE. V was clipped by 1 base and J by 7 bases; unmatched bases: 12. The CDR3 reads CASSVRSFGTGSGYTF. Written as DNA, the CDR3 is TGTGCCAGCAGCGTAAGATCGTTCGGGACAGGTTCTGGCTACACCTTC.

The rearrangement joins TRBV4-3 to TRBJ2-7; no clear D. From germline, CDR1 is LGHNA and CDR2 YSLEER. CDR3 length: 15 residues. V lost 0 bases, J lost 1 base, and 10 bases lay in between. CDR3 nucleotides: TGCGCCAGCAGCCAAGATTTCCCCACATCCTACGAGCAGTACTTC. This translates into CASSQDFPTSYEQYF.

In nucleotides, the CDR3 is TGCGCCAGCAGCAATTCCGGACTTCCTCGGAAATCCTATGGCTACACCTTC. It specifies CASSNSGLPRKSYGYTF. The chain combines TRBV5-1 with TRBJ1-2; D not certain. The CDR3 spans 17 residues. Trimming removed 4 bases from V and 4 bases from J, with 23 bases in between. Germline lookup yields CDR1 SGHRS and CDR2 YFSETQ.